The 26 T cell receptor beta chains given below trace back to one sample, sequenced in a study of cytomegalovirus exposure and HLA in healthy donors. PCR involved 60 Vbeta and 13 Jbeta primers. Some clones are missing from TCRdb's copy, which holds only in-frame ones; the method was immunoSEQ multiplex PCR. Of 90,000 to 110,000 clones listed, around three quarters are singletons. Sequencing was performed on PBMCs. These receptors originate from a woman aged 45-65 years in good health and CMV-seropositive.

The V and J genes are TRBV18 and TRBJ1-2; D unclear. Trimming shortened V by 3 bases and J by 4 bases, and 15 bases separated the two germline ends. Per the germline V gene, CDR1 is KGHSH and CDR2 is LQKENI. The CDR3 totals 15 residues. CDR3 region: CASSPSREEGYGYTF. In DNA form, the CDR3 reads TGTGCCAGCTCACCCTCAAGGGAGGAAGGCTATGGCTACACCTTC.

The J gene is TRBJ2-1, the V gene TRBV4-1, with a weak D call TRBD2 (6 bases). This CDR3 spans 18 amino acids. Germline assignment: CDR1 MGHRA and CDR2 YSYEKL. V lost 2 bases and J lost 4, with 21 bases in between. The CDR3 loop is CASSQRAGEAKFYNEQFF. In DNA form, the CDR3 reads TGCGCCAGCAGCCAACGCGCTGGGGAGGCAAAGTTTTACAATGAGCAGTTCTTC.

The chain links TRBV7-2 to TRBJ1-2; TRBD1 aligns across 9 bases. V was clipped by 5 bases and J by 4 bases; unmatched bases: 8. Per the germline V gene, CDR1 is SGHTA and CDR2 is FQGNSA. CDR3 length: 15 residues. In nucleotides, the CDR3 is TGTGCCAGCAGCAAAGACAGGGGGGGAAGCTATGGCTACACCTTC. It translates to CASSKDRGGSYGYTF.

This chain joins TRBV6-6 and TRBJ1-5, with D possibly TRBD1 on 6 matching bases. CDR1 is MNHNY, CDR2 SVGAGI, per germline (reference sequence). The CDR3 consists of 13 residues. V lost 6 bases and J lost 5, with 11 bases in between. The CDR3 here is CASRRQEDQPQHF. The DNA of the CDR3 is TGTGCCAGCAGACGACAGGAGGATCAGCCCCAGCATTTT.

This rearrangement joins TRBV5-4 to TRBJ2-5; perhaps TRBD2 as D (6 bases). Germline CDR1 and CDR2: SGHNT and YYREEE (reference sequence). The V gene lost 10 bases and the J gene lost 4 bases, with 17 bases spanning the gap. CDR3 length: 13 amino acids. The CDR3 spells CAVLLAGTETQYF. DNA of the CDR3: TGTGCCGTTTTACTAGCCGGGACAGAGACCCAGTACTTC. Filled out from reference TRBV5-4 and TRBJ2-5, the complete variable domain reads ETGVTQSPTHLIKTRGQQVTLRCSSQSGHNTVSWYQQALGQGPQFIFQYYREEENGRGNFPPRFSGLQFPNYSSELNVNALELDDSALYLCAVLLAGTETQYFGPGTRLLVL.

CDR3: CASSKGTGALNTEAFF. The CDR3 bases are TGTGCCAGTAGTAAAGGGACAGGGGCGCTGAACACTGAAGCTTTCTTT. This chain uses TRBV19 with TRBJ1-1, with 10 nucleotides matching TRBD1. There are 16 residues in the CDR3. V was pared by 4 bases and J by 0 bases, with 5 bases of the junction left unmatched. Per the germline V gene, CDR1 is LNHDA and CDR2 is SQIVND (reference sequence).

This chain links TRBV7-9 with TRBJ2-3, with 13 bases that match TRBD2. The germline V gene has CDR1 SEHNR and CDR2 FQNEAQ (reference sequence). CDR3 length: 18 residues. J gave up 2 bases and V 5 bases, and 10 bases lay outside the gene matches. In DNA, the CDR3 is TGTGCCAGCAGCACCTTACGAGGGACTAGCGGGGTCACAGATACGCAGTATTTT. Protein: CASSTLRGTSGVTDTQYF.

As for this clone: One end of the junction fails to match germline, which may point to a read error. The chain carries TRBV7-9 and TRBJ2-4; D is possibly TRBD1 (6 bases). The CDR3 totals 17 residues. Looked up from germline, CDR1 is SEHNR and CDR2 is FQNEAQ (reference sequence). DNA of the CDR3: TGTGCCAGCAGCTTTACGGACAGCCTTTTAGCCAAAAACAGTCAGTACTTC. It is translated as CASSFTDSLLAKNSQYF.

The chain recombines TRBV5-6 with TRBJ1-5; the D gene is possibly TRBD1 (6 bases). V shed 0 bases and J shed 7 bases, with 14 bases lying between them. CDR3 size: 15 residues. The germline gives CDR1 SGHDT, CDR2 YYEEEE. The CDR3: CASSLGGGSVQPQHF. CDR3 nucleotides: TGTGCCAGCAGCTTGGGAGGGGGAAGCGTACAGCCCCAGCATTTT.

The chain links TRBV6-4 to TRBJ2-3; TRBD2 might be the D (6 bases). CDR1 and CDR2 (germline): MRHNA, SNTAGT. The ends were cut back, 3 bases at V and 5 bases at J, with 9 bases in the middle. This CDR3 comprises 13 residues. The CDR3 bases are TGTGCCAGCAGTGAGGGGCGGGGAGATACGCAGTATTTT. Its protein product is CASSEGRGDTQYF.

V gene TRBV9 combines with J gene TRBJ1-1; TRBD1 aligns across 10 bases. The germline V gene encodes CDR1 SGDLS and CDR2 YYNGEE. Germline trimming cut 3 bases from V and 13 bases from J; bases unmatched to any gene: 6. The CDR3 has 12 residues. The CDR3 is CASSGGTGVVFF. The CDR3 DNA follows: TGTGCCAGCAGCGGGGGGACAGGGGTAGTTTTCTTT.

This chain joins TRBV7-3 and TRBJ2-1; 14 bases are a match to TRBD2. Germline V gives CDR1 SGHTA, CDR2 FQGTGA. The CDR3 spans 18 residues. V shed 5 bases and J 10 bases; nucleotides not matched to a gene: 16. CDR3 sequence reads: CASSRRGAPGLAGAEQFF. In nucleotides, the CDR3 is TGTGCCAGCAGCCGAAGAGGGGCCCCGGGACTAGCGGGAGCGGAGCAGTTCTTC.

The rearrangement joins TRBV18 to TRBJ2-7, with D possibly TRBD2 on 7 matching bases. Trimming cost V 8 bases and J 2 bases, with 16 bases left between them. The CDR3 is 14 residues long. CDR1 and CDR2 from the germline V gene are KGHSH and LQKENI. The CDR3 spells CASGERGGPYEQYF. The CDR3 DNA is TGTGCCAGCGGGGAAAGGGGGGGCCCCTACGAGCAGTACTTC.

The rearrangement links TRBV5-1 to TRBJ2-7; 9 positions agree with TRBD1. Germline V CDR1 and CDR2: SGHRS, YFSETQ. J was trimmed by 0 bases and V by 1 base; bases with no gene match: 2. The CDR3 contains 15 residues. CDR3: CASSLMTGGSYEQYF. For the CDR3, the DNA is TGCGCCAGCAGCTTGATGACAGGGGGCTCCTACGAGCAGTACTTC.

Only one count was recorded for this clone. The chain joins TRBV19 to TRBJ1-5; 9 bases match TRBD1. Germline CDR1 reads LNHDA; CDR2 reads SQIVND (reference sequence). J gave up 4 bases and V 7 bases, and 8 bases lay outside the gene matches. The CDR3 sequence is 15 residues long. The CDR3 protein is CASKDRGYSNQPQHF. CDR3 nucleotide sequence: TGTGCCAGTAAGGACAGGGGATACTCAAATCAGCCCCAGCATTTT. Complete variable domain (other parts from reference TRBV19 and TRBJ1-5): DGGITQSPKYLFRKEGQNVTLSCEQNLNHDAMYWYRQDPGQGLRLIYYSQIVNDFQKGDIAEGYSVSREKKESFPLTVTSAQKNPTAFYLCASKDRGYSNQPQHFGDGTRLSIL.

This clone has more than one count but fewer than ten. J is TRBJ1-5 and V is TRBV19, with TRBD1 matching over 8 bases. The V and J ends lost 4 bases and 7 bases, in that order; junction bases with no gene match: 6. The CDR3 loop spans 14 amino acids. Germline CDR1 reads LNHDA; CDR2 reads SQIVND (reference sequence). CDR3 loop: CASSTSDRDQPQHF. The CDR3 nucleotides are TGTGCCAGTAGTACATCGGACAGGGACCAGCCCCAGCATTTT. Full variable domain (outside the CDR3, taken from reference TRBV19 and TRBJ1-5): DGGITQSPKYLFRKEGQNVTLSCEQNLNHDAMYWYRQDPGQGLRLIYYSQIVNDFQKGDIAEGYSVSREKKESFPLTVTSAQKNPTAFYLCASSTSDRDQPQHFGDGTRLSIL.

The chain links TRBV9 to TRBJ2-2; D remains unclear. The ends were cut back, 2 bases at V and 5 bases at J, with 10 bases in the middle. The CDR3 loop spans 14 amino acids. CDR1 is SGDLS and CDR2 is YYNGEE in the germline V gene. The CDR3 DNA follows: TGTGCCAGCAGCGTCGCCCTAGTTACCGGGGAGCTGTTTTTT. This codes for CASSVALVTGELFF.

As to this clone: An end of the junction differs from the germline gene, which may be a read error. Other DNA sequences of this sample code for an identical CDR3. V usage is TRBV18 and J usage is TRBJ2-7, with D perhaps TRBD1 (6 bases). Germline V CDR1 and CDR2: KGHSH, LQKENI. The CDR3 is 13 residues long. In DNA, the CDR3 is TGTGCCAGTTCACTAACAGGGCCCTACGAGCAGTACTTC. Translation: CASSLTGPYEQYF.

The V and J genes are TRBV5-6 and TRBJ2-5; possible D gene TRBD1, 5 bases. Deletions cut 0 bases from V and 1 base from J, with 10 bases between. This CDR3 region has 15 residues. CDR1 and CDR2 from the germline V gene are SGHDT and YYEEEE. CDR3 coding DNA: TGTGCCAGCAGCTTGGGACAGACAATCCAAGAGACCCAGTACTTC. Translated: CASSLGQTIQETQYF. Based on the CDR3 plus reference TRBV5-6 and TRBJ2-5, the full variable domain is DAGVTQSPTHLIKTRGQQVTLRCSPKSGHDTVSWYQQALGQGPQFIFQYYEEEERQRGNFPDRFSGHQFPNYSSELNVNALLLGDSALYLCASSLGQTIQETQYFGPGTRLLVL.

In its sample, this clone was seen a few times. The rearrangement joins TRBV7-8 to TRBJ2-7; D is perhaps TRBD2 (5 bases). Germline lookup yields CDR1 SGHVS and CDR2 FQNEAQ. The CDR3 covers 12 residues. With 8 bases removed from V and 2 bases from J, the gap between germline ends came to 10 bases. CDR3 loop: CASVGGPYEQYF. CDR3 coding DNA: TGTGCCAGCGTTGGAGGACCCTACGAGCAGTACTTC.

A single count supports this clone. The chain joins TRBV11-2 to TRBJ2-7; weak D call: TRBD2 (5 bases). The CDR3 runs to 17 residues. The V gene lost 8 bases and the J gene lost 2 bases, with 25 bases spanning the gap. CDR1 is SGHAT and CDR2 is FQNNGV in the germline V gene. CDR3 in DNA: TGTGCCAGCGGCTACCCTAGGACTCCACGTGGACCCTACGAGCAGTACTTC. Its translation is CASGYPRTPRGPYEQYF.

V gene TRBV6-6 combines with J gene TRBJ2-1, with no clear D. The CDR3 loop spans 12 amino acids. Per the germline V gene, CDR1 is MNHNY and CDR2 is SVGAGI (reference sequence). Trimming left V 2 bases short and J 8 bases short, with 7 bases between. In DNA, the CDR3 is TGTGCCAGCAGTTACAGAGGCGATGAGCAGTTCTTC. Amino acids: CASSYRGDEQFF.

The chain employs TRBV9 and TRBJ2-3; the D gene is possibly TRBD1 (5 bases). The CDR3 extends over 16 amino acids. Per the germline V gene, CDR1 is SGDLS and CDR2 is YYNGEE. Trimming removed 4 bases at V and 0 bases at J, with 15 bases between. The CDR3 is CASSSRAGPSTDTQYF. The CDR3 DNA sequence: TGTGCCAGCAGCTCTAGAGCAGGGCCTAGCACAGATACGCAGTATTTT.

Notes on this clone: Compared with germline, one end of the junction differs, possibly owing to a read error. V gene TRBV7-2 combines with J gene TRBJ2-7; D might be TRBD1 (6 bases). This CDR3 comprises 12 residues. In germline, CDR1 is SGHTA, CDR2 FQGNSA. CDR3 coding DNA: TGTGCCAGCAGCTCCGGGACACCTCCTCCTCACTTC. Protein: CASSSGTPPPHF.

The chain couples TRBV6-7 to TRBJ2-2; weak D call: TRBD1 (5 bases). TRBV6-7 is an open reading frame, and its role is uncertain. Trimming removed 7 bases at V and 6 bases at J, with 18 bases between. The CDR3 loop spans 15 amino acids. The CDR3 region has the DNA TGTGCCAGCAACCCGAACAGGACAATCCCCGGGGAGCTGTTTTTT. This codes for CASNPNRTIPGELFF.

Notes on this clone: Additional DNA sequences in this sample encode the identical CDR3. Here the CDR3 reads CASSGQGYEQYF. CDR3 DNA sequence: TGCGCCAGCAGCGGCCAGGGGTACGAGCAGTACTTC. The chain uses TRBV5-1 and TRBJ2-7; perhaps TRBD1 as D (6 bases). The germline V and J ends were trimmed by 4 bases and 4 bases, with 9 bases remaining between them. CDR1 is SGHRS and CDR2 is YFSETQ in the germline V gene. The CDR3 is 12 residues long.